This T cell receptor beta chain was sequenced for a study of beta chain features in type 1 diabetes. This CDR3 is 13 amino acids long. Germline V gene data show CDR1 as SGHRS and CDR2 as YFSETQ. V lost 7 bases and J lost 1; bases outside the gene matches: 4. A CD45RO/CCR7/CD25/CD127/CD95/CD27 panel sorted naive, central memory, regulatory and stem cell-like memory CD4+ cells. Sequenced material consisted of expressed TCRB transcripts (all of the isolated RNA was reverse transcribed). Average reads for naive, central memory and regulatory T cell samples were about 3.7 million. Only in-frame clones appear in the TCRdb table, and some are missing; sequencing was by immunoSEQ multiplex PCR. Here the sample spans 600,000 to 700,000 clones, around an eighth being singletons. Study-wide results and caveats: Across all four CD4+ subsets, people with type 1 diabetes showed modestly shorter TCRB CDR3s. Whether HLA type influences TCRB rearrangement remained unresolved here. In type 1 diabetes patients, VDJ junctions had fewer insertions; deletions at these junctions were more frequent.

Concerning this clone itself: The antigen is not known.

The origin of this receptor is a man younger than 35 with type 1 diabetes. J is TRBJ2-5 and V is TRBV5-1; TRBD1 agrees at 7 bases. The source material was naive CD4+ T cells from blood. CDR3 coding DNA: TGCGCCAGCGGCAGGGACAGCCAAGAGACCCAGTACTTC. Translation gives CASGRDSQETQYF.